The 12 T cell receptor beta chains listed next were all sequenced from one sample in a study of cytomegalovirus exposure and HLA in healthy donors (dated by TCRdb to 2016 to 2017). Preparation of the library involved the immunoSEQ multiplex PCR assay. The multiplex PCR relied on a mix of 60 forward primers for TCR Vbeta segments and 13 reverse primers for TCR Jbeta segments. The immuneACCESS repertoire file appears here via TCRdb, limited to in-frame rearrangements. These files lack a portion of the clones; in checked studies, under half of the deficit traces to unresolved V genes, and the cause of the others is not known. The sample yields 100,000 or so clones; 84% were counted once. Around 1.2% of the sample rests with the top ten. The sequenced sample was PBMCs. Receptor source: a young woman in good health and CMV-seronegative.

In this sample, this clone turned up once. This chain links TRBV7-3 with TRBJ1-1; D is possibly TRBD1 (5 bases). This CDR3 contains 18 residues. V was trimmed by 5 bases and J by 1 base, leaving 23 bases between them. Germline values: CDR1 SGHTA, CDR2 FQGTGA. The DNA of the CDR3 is TGTGCCAGCAGCCGATCAAAAGAAACACAGGATGGGAACACTGAAGCTTTCTTT. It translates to CASSRSKETQDGNTEAFF.

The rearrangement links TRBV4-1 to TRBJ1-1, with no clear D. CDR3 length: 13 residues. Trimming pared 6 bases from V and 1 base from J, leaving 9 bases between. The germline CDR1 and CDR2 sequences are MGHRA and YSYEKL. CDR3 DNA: TGCGCCAGCAGTAAACAGAAGAACACTGAAGCTTTCTTT. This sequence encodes CASSKQKNTEAFF.

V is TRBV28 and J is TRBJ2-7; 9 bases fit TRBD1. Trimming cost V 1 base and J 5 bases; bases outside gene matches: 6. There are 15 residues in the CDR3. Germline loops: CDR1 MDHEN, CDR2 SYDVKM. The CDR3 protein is CASSLLAGTGNEQYF. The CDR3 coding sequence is TGTGCCAGCAGTTTATTGGCCGGGACAGGGAACGAGCAGTACTTC.

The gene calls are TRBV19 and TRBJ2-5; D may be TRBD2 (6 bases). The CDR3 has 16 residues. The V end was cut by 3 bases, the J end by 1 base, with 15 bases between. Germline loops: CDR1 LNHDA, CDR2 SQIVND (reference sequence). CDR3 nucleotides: TGTGCCAGTAGTATCGGAGGCGGGCGGGGCCAAGAGACCCAGTACTTC. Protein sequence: CASSIGGGRGQETQYF.

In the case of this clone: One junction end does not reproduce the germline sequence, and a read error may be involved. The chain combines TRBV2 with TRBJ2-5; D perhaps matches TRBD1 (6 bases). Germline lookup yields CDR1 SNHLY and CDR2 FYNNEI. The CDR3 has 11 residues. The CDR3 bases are TGTGCCAGCAGGGTTAGGACAGTTGAAAACTTC. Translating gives CASRVRTVENF.

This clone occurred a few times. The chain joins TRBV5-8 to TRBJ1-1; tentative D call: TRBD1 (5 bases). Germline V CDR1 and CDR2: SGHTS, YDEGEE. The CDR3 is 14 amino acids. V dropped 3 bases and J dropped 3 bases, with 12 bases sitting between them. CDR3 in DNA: TGTGCCAGCAGCTACGTCGGGGGGGACACTGAAGCTTTCTTT. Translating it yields CASSYVGGDTEAFF.

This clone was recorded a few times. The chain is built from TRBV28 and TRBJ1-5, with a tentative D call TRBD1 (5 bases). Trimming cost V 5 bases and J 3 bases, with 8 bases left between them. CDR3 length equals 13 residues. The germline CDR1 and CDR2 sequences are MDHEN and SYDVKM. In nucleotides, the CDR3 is TGTGCCAGCAGTCCAGGGTTCAATCAGCCCCAGCATTTT. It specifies CASSPGFNQPQHF.

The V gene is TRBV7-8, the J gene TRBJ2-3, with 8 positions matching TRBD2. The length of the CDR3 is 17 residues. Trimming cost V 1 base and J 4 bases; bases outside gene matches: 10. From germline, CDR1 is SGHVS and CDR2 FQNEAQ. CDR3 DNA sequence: TGTGCCAGCAGCTTAGTAGGAGGGACGGGGGGGGCAGATACGCAGTATTTT. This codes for CASSLVGGTGGADTQYF.

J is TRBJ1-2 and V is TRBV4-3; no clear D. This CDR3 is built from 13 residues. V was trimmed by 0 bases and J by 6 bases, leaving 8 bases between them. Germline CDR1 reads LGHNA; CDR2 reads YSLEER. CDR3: CASSQDLEDGYTF. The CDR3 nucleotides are TGCGCCAGCAGCCAAGATCTGGAGGATGGCTACACCTTC.

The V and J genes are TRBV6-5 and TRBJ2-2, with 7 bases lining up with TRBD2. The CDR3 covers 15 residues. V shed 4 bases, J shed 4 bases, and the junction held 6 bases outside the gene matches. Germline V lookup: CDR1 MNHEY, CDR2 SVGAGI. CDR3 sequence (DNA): TGTGCCAGCAGTTCGGGGCGGGAGCCCACCGGGGAGCTGTTTTTT. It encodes CASSSGREPTGELFF.

CDR3 sequence: CASSLGSGTQYF. CDR3 sequence (DNA): TGTGCCAGCAGTTTAGGTAGTGGTACGCAGTATTTT. The chain is built from TRBV27 and TRBJ2-3; the D is unclear. The CDR3 extends over 12 amino acids. The V end was cut by 2 bases, the J end by 8 bases, with 8 bases between. From germline, CDR1 is MNHEY and CDR2 SMNVEV (reference sequence).

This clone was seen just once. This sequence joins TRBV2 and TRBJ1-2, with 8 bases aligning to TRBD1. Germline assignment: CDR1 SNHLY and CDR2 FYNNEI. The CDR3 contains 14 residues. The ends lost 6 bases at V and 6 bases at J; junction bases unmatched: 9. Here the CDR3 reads CASRGTGTTDGYTF. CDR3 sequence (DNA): TGTGCCAGCAGGGGGACAGGTACTACGGATGGCTACACCTTC.